These 3 T cell receptor beta chains came from one sample sequenced in a study of shared clonotypes between healthy human individuals. Using immunoSEQ multiplex PCR, the repertoire was profiled, and TCRdb retains in-frame clones only, with some absent. The repertoire holds approximately 350,000 clones, with roughly 70% as singletons. Sequenced input: memory CD4+ T cells sorted from blood. The sample's subset: CD45RA-negative fraction. These receptor sequences come from a man aged 30 to 45 in good health.

The rearrangement uses TRBV6-5 and TRBJ2-1, with 10 bases that match TRBD2. V was pared by 5 bases and J by 5 bases, with 6 bases of the junction left unmatched. The germline V gene encodes CDR1 MNHEY and CDR2 SVGAGI. This CDR3 region has 15 residues. The CDR3: CASSQLAGVDNEQFF. The CDR3 bases are TGTGCCAGCAGTCAGCTAGCGGGAGTTGACAATGAGCAGTTCTTC.

The V gene is TRBV14, the J gene TRBJ2-1, with unresolved D. Per germline, CDR1 SGHDN and CDR2 FVKESK. Trimming removed 4 bases from V and 3 bases from J, with 7 bases in between. This CDR3 spans 13 amino acids. This CDR3 reads CASSRSVYNEQFF. In DNA, the CDR3 is TGTGCCAGCAGCCGATCGGTCTACAATGAGCAGTTCTTC.

The gene calls are TRBV12-5 and TRBJ1-1; weak D call: TRBD1 (6 bases). This CDR3 spans 11 amino acids. Germline CDR1 LGHNT, CDR2 FRNRAP. The V gene lost 5 bases and the J gene lost 8 bases, with 9 bases spanning the gap. Written as DNA, the CDR3 is TGTGCTAGTGGTAGCGACAGGGAAGCTTTCTTT. It codes for CASGSDREAFF.